One sample yielded the 2 T cell receptor beta chains listed below, sequenced in a study of T cell responses to AZD1222 COVID-19 vaccine. Clones were read by immunoSEQ multiplex PCR, and TCRdb kept only the in-frame ones, dropping some. The repertoire has some 120,000 clones, roughly 91% of them found once; the top ten carry nearly 4.5%. Sequenced here: peripheral blood, sampled on day 0 of MenACWY control vaccination. These TCRs come from an adult in good health.

This rearrangement joins TRBV28 to TRBJ1-5; TRBD1 matches at 8 bases. Per the germline V gene, CDR1 is MDHEN and CDR2 is SYDVKM. The CDR3 runs 15 residues. With V trimmed by 5 bases and J by 7 bases, 10 bases remained unmatched. CDR3 bases: TGTGCCAGCAGTAGCCCCGGGACAGGATCCCAGCCCCAGCATTTT. It translates to CASSSPGTGSQPQHF.

The chain joins TRBV27 to TRBJ1-4, with 7 nucleotides matching TRBD1. Germline V gene lookup returns CDR1 MNHEY and CDR2 SMNVEV (reference sequence). J was trimmed by 7 bases and V by 5 bases; bases with no gene match: 4. The CDR3 runs to 13 residues. This CDR3 is CASSARTGEKLFF. CDR3 nucleotides: TGTGCCAGCAGTGCCCGGACAGGTGAAAAACTGTTTTTT.